This T cell receptor (beta chain) was observed in a study of blood T cell repertoires in COVID-19. Study overall: The United States, Italy and Spain supplied acute and convalescent COVID-19 samples. T cells, B-cell-depleted T cells, or PBMCs supplied cDNA or gDNA.

A Seattle source enrolled patients during active infection and followed them longitudinally. Original processing notes: Amplified reference gene primers provided the basis for estimating nucleated cell counts. Clones were sequenced by immunoSEQ multiplex PCR, and TCRdb holds only the in-frame ones, with some missing. The V and J calls and the clone size are those of that table, but D and trimming were determined from the DNA. The sample contains more than 9,500 clones, around 71% of which appear only once. The clonotype originates from a man in his fifties or sixties with COVID-19, enrolled during active disease. Sequencing was done on a sample of peripheral blood.

The CDR3 DNA follows: TGTGCCAGCAGGACAGGGATTAAGGATCAGCCCCAGCATTTT. It yields the protein CASRTGIKDQPQHF. The chain is built from TRBV6-5 and TRBJ1-5; the match to TRBD1 covers 7 bases. This CDR3 contains 14 residues. Germline trimming cut 6 bases from V and 5 bases from J; bases unmatched to any gene: 7. CDR1 is MNHEY, CDR2 SVGAGI, per germline.